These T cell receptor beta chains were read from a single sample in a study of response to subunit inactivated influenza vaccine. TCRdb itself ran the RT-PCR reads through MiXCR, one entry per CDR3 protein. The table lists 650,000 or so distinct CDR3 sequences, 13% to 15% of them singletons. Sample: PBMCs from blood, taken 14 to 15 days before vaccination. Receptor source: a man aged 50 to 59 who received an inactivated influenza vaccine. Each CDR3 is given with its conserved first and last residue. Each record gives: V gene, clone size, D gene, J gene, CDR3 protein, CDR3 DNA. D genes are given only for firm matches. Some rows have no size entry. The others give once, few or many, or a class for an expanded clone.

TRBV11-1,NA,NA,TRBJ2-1,CASSPGVSYGGLYNEQFF,TGTGCCAGCAGCCCAGGGGTTTCCTACGGGGGGCTCTACAATGAGCAGTTCTTC
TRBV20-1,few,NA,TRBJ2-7,CSASGRPYEQYF,TGCAGTGCTAGCGGGCGCCCCTACGAGCAGTACTTC
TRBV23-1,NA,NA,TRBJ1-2,CASGTQGNYGYTF,TGCGCCAGCGGGACACAGGGAAACTATGGCTACACCTTC
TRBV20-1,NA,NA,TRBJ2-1,CSARGDSSYNEQFF,TGCAGTGCTAGAGGTGACAGCTCCTACAATGAGCAGTTCTTC
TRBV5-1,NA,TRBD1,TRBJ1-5,CASSDGTGGQPQHF,TGCGCCAGCAGCGACGGGACAGGGGGTCAGCCCCAGCATTTT
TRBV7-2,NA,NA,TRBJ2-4,CASSQSTGNIQYF,TGTGCCAGCAGCCAAAGTACAGGGAACATTCAGTACTTC
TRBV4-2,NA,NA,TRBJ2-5,CASSQVGLEETQYF,TGTGCCAGCAGCCAAGTAGGACTGGAGGAGACCCAGTACTTC
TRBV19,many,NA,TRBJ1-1,CASSSGRNTEAFF,TGTGCCAGTAGTTCGGGCAGGAACACTGAAGCTTTCTTT
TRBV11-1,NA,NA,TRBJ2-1,CASSQGRDGESSYNEQFF,TGTGCCAGCAGCCAAGGACGTGACGGTGAGAGCTCCTACAATGAGCAGTTCTTC
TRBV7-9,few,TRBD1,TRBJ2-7,CASSPRDRMYEQYF,TGTGCCAGCAGCCCTCGGGACAGGATGTACGAGCAGTACTTC
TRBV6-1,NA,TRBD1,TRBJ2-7,CATRRRGFEHEQYF,TGTGCCACCAGACGCAGGGGGTTTGAGCACGAGCAGTACTTC
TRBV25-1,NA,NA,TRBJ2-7,CASSESLEQYF,TGTGCCAGCAGTGAATCCCTCGAGCAGTACTTC
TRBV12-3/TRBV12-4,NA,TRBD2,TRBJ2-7,CASSSLAGGPDEQYF,TGTGCCAGCAGTTCACTAGCGGGAGGGCCCGACGAGCAGTACTTC
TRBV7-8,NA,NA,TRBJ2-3,CASTQGPGTDTQYF,TGTGCCAGCACCCAGGGGCCTGGCACAGATACGCAGTATTTT
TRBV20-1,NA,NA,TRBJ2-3,CSARDLVKGTDTQYF,TGCAGTGCTAGAGATTTGGTTAAGGGCACAGATACGCAGTATTTT
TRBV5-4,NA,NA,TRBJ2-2,CASSAVGGLTGELFF,TGTGCCAGCAGCGCCGTGGGGGGGCTCACCGGGGAGCTGTTTTTT